Listed here is a single T cell receptor (beta chain). Antigen specificity is unknown. The data stem from a study of cytomegalovirus exposure and HLA in healthy donors. Primers for the PCR totalled 60 Vbeta and 13 Jbeta. The table came from immunoSEQ multiplex PCR; TCRdb's copy has only in-frame clones and leaves some out. With some 41,000 clones in the sample, the ten largest clones hold about 4%. The CDR3 has 16 amino acids. V lost 1 base and J 5 bases, leaving 14 bases between the germline ends. Germline CDR1 reads SEHNR; CDR2 reads FQNEAQ (reference sequence). General study results and limits: HLA alleles showed associations with 15,000 to 20,000 TCR beta sequences in a later analysis, at a 0.05 false discovery rate. Researchers had no immune exposure information except CMV serostatus available.

Material for sequencing was PBMCs. The TCR was taken from a male donor in good health and CMV-seronegative. V gene TRBV7-9 combines with J gene TRBJ1-4, with D possibly matching TRBD1 (6 bases). As DNA, the CDR3 is TGTGCCAGCAGCTTAGAGGGCAGAGGGGGAAATGAAAAACTGTTTTTT. It is translated as CASSLEGRGGNEKLFF.